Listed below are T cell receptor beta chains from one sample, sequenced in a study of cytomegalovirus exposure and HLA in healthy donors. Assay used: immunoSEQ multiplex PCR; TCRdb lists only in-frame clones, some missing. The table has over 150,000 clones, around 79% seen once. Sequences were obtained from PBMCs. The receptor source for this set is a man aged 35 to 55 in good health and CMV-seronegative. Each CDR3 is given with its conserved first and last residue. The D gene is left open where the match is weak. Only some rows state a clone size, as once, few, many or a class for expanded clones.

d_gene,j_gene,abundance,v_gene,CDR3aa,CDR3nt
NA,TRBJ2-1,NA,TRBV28,CASSLTRLEGLHNEQFF,TGTGCCAGCAGCCTTACCCGACTAGAAGGGCTACACAATGAGCAGTTCTTC
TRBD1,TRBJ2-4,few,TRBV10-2,CASSDRGNIQYF,TGCGCCAGCAGCGACAGGGGAAACATTCAGTACTTC
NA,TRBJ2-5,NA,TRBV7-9,CASSLVRQRRSQETQYF,TGTGCCAGCAGCTTAGTACGTCAGCGTAGATCCCAAGAGACCCAGTACTTC
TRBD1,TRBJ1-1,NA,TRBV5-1,CASSLGDRGPEAFF,TGCGCCAGCAGCTTGGGGGACAGGGGCCCTGAAGCTTTCTTT
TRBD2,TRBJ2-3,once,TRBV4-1,CASSQGFLGAGERYTQYF,TGCGCCAGCAGCCAAGGGTTCCTAGGAGCGGGAGAGCGCTATACGCAGTATTTT
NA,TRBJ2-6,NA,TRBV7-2,CASSLLLSSGANVLTF,TGTGCCAGCAGCTTACTCCTCTCCTCTGGGGCCAACGTCCTGACTTTC
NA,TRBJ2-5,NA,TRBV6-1,CASSELIEPKTQYF,TGTGCCAGCAGTGAACTAATCGAGCCCAAGACCCAGTACTTC
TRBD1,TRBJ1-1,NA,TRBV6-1,CASSEVPTGLMNTEAFF,TGTGCCAGCAGTGAAGTACCGACAGGGCTAATGAACACTGAAGCTTTCTTT
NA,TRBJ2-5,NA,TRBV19,CASSQVQETQYF,TGTGCCAGTAGCCAGGTACAAGAGACCCAGTACTTC
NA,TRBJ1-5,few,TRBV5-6,CASSLARDQPQHF,TGTGCCAGCAGCTTGGCCAGGGATCAGCCCCAGCATTTT
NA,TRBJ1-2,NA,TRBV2,CASSSRSYNVRGYTF,TGTGCCAGCTCTAGCAGATCCTATAACGTACGCGGCTACACCTTC
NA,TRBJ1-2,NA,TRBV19,CASRTPGHNYGYTF,TGTGCCAGCCGAACCCCGGGACACAACTATGGCTACACCTTC
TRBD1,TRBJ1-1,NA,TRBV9,CASSGWGQVNTEAFF,TGTGCCAGCAGCGGGTGGGGACAGGTGAACACTGAAGCTTTCTTT
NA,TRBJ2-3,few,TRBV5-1,CASSLDSNTDTQYF,TGCGCCAGCAGCTTGGATTCCAACACAGATACGCAGTATTTT
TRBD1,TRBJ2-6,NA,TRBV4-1,CASSQEGRGLISGANVLTF,TGCGCCAGCAGCCAAGAGGGCAGGGGGCTGATCTCTGGGGCCAACGTCCTGACTTTC
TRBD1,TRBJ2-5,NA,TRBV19,CASSIQGAKETQYF,TGTGCCAGTAGTATCCAGGGGGCTAAAGAGACCCAGTACTTC
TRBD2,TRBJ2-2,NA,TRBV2,CASRGGELAGVAGELFF,TGTGCCAGCAGGGGAGGGGAACTAGCGGGAGTTGCCGGGGAGCTGTTTTTT
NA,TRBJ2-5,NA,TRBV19,CASSSLGRGQETQYF,TGTGCCAGTAGTTCCCTGGGTAGGGGCCAAGAGACCCAGTACTTC
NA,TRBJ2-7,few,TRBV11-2,CASSRRRPSARRSYEQYF,TGTGCCAGCAGCCGAAGACGTCCCAGCGCAAGACGCTCCTACGAGCAGTACTTC
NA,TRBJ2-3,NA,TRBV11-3,CASSFSRERDTQYF,TGTGCCAGCAGCTTCAGCCGGGAGCGAGATACGCAGTATTTT
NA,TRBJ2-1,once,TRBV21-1,CASNDRSNSYNEQFF,TGTGCCAGCAATGACAGGAGCAACTCCTACAATGAGCAGTTCTTC
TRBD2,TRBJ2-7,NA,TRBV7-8,CASSLDGRTHEQYF,TGTGCCAGCAGCTTAGACGGGAGGACCCACGAGCAGTACTTC
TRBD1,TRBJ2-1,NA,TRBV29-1,CSAGRQGRYNEQFF,TGCAGCGCTGGCAGACAGGGTCGCTACAATGAGCAGTTCTTC
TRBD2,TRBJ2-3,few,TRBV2,CASRDGTRGSTDTQYF,TGTGCCAGCAGGGACGGGACTAGGGGATCCACAGATACGCAGTATTTT
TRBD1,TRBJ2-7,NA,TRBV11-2,CASSLGTGKEFEQYF,TGTGCCAGCAGCTTAGGGACAGGGAAGGAATTCGAGCAGTACTTC
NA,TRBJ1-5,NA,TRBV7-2,CASSGRDSEQPQHF,TGTGCCAGCAGCGGTAGGGACTCTGAGCAGCCCCAGCATTTT
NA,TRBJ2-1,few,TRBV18,CASSAFRVTWNEQFF,TGTGCCAGCTCAGCGTTCAGGGTTACTTGGAATGAGCAGTTCTTC
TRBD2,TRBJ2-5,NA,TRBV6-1,CASSVAGGEETQYF,TGTGCCAGCAGTGTAGCGGGAGGGGAAGAGACCCAGTACTTC
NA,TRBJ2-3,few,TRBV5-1,CASSLSGERFQGDTQYF,TGCGCCAGCAGCTTGTCGGGGGAGAGGTTCCAGGGAGATACGCAGTATTTT
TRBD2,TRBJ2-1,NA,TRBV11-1,CASSRTSGSIYNEQFF,TGTGCCAGCAGCCGTACTAGCGGGAGTATCTACAATGAGCAGTTCTTC
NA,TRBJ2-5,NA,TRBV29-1,CSVEDTIEAQYF,TGCAGCGTTGAAGATACCATAGAGGCCCAGTACTTC
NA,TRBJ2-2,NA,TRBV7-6,CASSLSVGELFF,TGTGCCAGCAGCTTATCCGTCGGGGAGCTGTTTTTT
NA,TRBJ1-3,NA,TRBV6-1,CASSDAANSGNTIYF,TGTGCCAGCAGTGATGCAGCGAACTCTGGAAACACCATATATTTT
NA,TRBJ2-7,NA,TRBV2,CASSGVSSGEQYF,TGTGCCAGCAGTGGGGTTTCCTCGGGGGAGCAGTACTTC
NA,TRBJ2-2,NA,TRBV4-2,CASSQDMGALGGELFF,TGTGCCAGCAGCCAAGATATGGGGGCGCTCGGCGGGGAGCTGTTTTTT
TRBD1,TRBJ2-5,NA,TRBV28,CASSSQGQGAKTQYF,TGTGCCAGCAGTTCTCAGGGACAGGGGGCGAAGACCCAGTACTTC
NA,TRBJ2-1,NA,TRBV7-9,CASSFGVGAAYNEQFF,TGTGCCAGCAGCTTCGGTGTAGGGGCGGCCTACAATGAGCAGTTCTTC